This TCR beta chain was sequenced in a study of cytomegalovirus exposure and HLA in healthy donors. Study summary: Some 80 million unique TCR sequences came from HLA-typed donors in an early release.

Healthy donors of bone marrow made up the group. The PCR made use of 60 Vbeta and 13 Jbeta primers. Sequencing was performed with immunoSEQ multiplex PCR; in TCRdb, only in-frame clones are kept and a portion is missing. Of approximately 190,000 clones listed, over 65% are singletons. The length of the CDR3 is 14 residues. CDR1 and CDR2 from the germline V gene are SNHLY and FYNNEI. V lost 3 bases to trimming and J lost 1 base, with 8 bases between them. On this clone itself: What it binds is not known.

Notes on the study in general: Later on, an analysis tied 15,000 to 20,000 TCR beta sequences to HLA alleles at 0.05 false discovery rate. A later analysis reported that several of the most significant clusters appeared to be linked to common viral pathogens, among them Epstein-Barr virus.

Sequencing used PBMCs. This TCR was recovered from a boy between 2 and 15 years old in good health and CMV-seronegative. The chain uses TRBV2 and TRBJ2-3; the D gene is possibly TRBD1 (6 bases). CDR3 DNA: TGTGCCAGCAGTGAGGCAGGGGGCACAGATACGCAGTATTTT. Translating it yields CASSEAGGTDTQYF.